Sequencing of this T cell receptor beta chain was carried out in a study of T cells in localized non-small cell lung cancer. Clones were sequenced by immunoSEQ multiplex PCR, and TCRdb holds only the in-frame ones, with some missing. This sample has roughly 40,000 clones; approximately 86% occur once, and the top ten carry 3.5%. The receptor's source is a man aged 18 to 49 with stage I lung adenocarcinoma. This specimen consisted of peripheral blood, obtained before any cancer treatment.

In nucleotides, the CDR3 is TGTGCCAGCTCACCACCGGCGCGGGGTGGCTATGGCTACACCTTC. It encodes CASSPPARGGYGYTF. V is TRBV18 and J is TRBJ1-2; D uncertain. This CDR3 comprises 15 residues. CDR1 KGHSH and CDR2 LQKENI come from the germline V gene. Trimming took off 0 bases at V and 4 bases at J, with 12 bases between the two ends. The full variable domain, its missing parts supplied by reference TRBV18 and TRBJ1-2, is NAGVMQNPRHLVRRRGQEARLRCSPMKGHSHVYWYRQLPEEGLKFMVYLQKENIIDESGMPKERFSAEFPKEGPSILRIQQVVRGDSAAYFCASSPPARGGYGYTFGSGTRLTVV.